This T cell receptor beta chain appears in the sequencing data of a study of graft-versus-host responses after intestinal transplantation. Study information: Grafts were multivisceral, liver-intestinal, or isolated intestinal. Induction using anti-thymocyte globulin, followed by tacrolimus and steroids for about three years, was given to all recipients.

Measured with immunoSEQ multiplex PCR; TCRdb has only the in-frame clones, and not every one. The sample has approximately 89,000 clones; approximately 95% are singletons. The CDR3 spans 12 residues. CDR1 and CDR2 from the germline V gene are SGHAT and FQNNGV. Trimming shortened V by 8 bases and J by 3 bases, and 11 bases separated the two germline ends. Study-wide results and caveats: The study found high graft-versus-host to host-versus-graft clonal ratios in allografts of patients with graft-donor T cell macrochimerism. Levels of circulating GvH clones at their peak were associated with early post-transplant HvG declines.

With respect to this clone: Its antigen remains unknown.

The origin of this receptor is a human donor who was the organ donor for an intestinal transplant. The sample was unstimulated CD8+ T cells sorted from spleen or lymph node cells, taken before transplant. The V call is TRBV11-2, the J call TRBJ2-7; D call uncertain. The CDR3 DNA reads TGTGCCAGCTCCACCTCAGACTACGAGCAGTACTTC. Amino acids: CASSTSDYEQYF.